This entry lists 18 T cell receptor beta chains sequenced from one sample in a study of T cells in Graves' hyperthyroidism and ophthalmopathy. From RNA transcripts, TCR beta CDR3 regions were amplified. During a first-round RT-PCR of the TCR CDR3, the HTBI primer set was used. TCRdb reprocessed the multiplex PCR reads via MiXCR and lists one record per CDR3 protein. The sample lists about 840,000 distinct CDR3 sequences, about two fifths occurring once. Sequenced sample: blood. The receptors shown here come from a young man with Graves' hyperthyroidism.

This clonotype was seen ten or more times. The chain joins TRBV7-9 to TRBJ2-7; 7 bases agree with TRBD2. V was clipped by 4 bases and J by 0 bases; unmatched bases: 3. The CDR3 consists of 14 residues. Germline V lookup: CDR1 SEHNR, CDR2 FQNEAQ (reference sequence). DNA for the CDR3: TGTGCCAGCAGCTCCCCGGGGGGCTCCTACGAGCAGTACTTC. Translating gives CASSSPGGSYEQYF.

The rearrangement joins TRBV9 to TRBJ2-7; either TRBD1 or TRBD2 may fit D (5 bases each). Germline V gene sequence: CDR1 SGDLS, CDR2 YYNGEE. V was clipped by 6 bases and J by 1 base, with 14 bases between them. The CDR3 covers 14 residues. CDR3 sequence (DNA): TGTGCCAGCACCTCCCGGGACGAGTCCTACGAGCAGTACTTC. Translated, it gives CASTSRDESYEQYF.

This sequence joins TRBV2 and TRBJ2-6, with 7 bases lining up with TRBD2. The CDR3 covers 17 residues. V lost 8 bases and J lost 0; bases outside the gene matches: 10. Germline CDR1 is SNHLY and CDR2 is FYNNEI. CDR3 nucleotides: TGTGCCAGCTCACCCTTTCTAGCGGACTCTGGGGCCAACGTCCTGACTTTC. This sequence encodes CASSPFLADSGANVLTF.

This clonotype was seen a few times. The CDR3 sequence is CASSPGGKEKLFF. In nucleotides, the CDR3 is TGTGCCAGCAGCCCAGGGGGGAAAGAAAAACTGTTTTTT. The chain has TRBV7-9 and TRBJ1-4; TRBD1 agrees at 7 bases. V was pared by 5 bases and J by 8 bases, with 5 bases of the junction left unmatched. CDR3 length equals 13 residues. Germline CDR1 is SEHNR and CDR2 is FQNEAQ (reference sequence).

The genes are TRBV12-3 or TRBV12-4 and TRBJ2-7; 8 bases are a match to TRBD1. The CDR3 contains 17 residues. V lost 5 bases to trimming and J lost 2 bases; unmatched junction nucleotides: 14. The CDR3 nucleotides are TGTGCCAGCAGTCCGCGGACCTCCGGGACAGGAGCCTACGAGCAGTACTTC. Protein: CASSPRTSGTGAYEQYF.

This clonotype appeared once. The chain couples TRBV11-1 to TRBJ1-2, with 12 bases lining up with TRBD1. The V gene end was trimmed by 4 bases and the J gene end by 8 bases; junction bases not matched to a gene: 5. The CDR3 is made up of 14 amino acids. The germline V gene has CDR1 SGHAT and CDR2 FQDESV (reference sequence). CDR3 sequence: CASSWGQGARGYTF. The CDR3 DNA sequence: TGTGCCAGCAGCTGGGGACAGGGGGCTAGAGGCTACACCTTC.

On this clonotype: No conserved phenylalanine or tryptophan ends this CDR3, so it is likely a read error. This rearrangement joins TRBV11-3 to TRBJ2-5, with D perhaps matching TRBD2 (6 bases). Germline V gene sequence: CDR1 SGHNT, CDR2 YENEEA. V lost 2 bases and J 3 bases, leaving 10 bases between the germline ends. The CDR3 has 14 residues. The CDR3 is CASSLLGGEETQYL. CDR3 sequence (DNA): TGTGCCAGCAGCTTACTCGGCGGGGAAGAGACCCAGTACCTC.

The chain has TRBV29-1 and TRBJ2-5; D remains ambiguous. V dropped 0 bases and J dropped 4 bases, with 9 bases sitting between them. This CDR3 spans 13 amino acids. CDR1 and CDR2 from the germline V gene are SQVTM and ANQGSEA. CDR3: CSVEDDPTETQYF. The CDR3 DNA reads as TGCAGCGTTGAAGATGACCCCACAGAGACCCAGTACTTC.

This chain joins TRBV20-1 and TRBJ2-2; possible D gene TRBD2, 6 bases. The CDR3 covers 16 residues. Deletions cut 3 bases from V and 4 bases from J, with 18 bases between. CDR1 and CDR2 (germline): DFQATT, SNEGSKA (reference sequence). This CDR3 reads CSASPPGLGLTGELFF. The CDR3 DNA reads as TGCAGTGCTAGCCCTCCGGGACTGGGACTCACCGGGGAGCTGTTTTTT.

This clonotype was recorded at least ten times. The genes are TRBV15 and TRBJ2-7; the D gene is possibly TRBD1 (6 bases). The CDR3 sequence is 14 residues long. Trimming took off 1 base at V and 0 bases at J, with 7 bases between the two ends. Germline values: CDR1 LNHNV, CDR2 YYDKDF (reference sequence). The CDR3: CATSRGDNSYEQYF. CDR3 nucleotide sequence: TGTGCCACCAGCAGAGGGGACAACTCCTACGAGCAGTACTTC.

The chain joins TRBV12-3 or TRBV12-4 to TRBJ1-4; no clear D. This CDR3 region has 14 residues. V was pared by 1 base and J by 9 bases, with 12 bases between. The CDR3 here is CASSLGRIRQKLFF. The CDR3 DNA reads TGTGCCAGCAGTTTAGGCCGGATTCGCCAAAAACTGTTTTTT.

This clonotype was counted ten times or more. This chain joins TRBV7-9 and TRBJ1-1; 7 nucleotides agree with TRBD1. CDR3 length: 13 amino acids. Germline assignment: CDR1 SEHNR and CDR2 FQNEAQ (reference sequence). Trimming at V came to 5 bases and at J to 14 bases, leaving 14 bases not matched to a gene. The CDR3 DNA reads TGTGCCAGCAGCCCCAACAAGGGACAGCCACAGTTCTTT. It codes for CASSPNKGQPQFF.

This clonotype came up many times. This CDR3 reads CAISAQGDNSPLHF. CDR3 sequence (DNA): TGTGCCATCAGTGCCCAGGGAGACAATTCACCCCTCCACTTT. The chain couples TRBV10-3 to TRBJ1-6; a possible D gene is TRBD1 (5 bases). The CDR3 loop spans 14 amino acids. Germline values: CDR1 ENHRY, CDR2 SYGVKD. The V end was cut by 4 bases, the J end by 7 bases, with 11 bases between.

The V call is TRBV2, the J call TRBJ2-7; the D call may be TRBD1 or TRBD2 (6 bases each). The CDR3 extends over 15 amino acids. Trimming removed 4 bases from V and 7 bases from J, with 20 bases in between. Per germline, CDR1 SNHLY and CDR2 FYNNEI. CDR3 amino acids: CASSGSGAQAGEQYF. The CDR3 nucleotides are TGTGCCAGCAGTGGGTCGGGGGCGCAGGCCGGGGAGCAGTACTTC.

This rearrangement joins TRBV6-6 to TRBJ2-6; unclear D gene. Germline assignment: CDR1 MNHNY and CDR2 SVGAGI (reference sequence). The V end lost 2 bases, the J end lost 0 bases, and 5 bases lay between the germline ends. The CDR3 contains 15 residues. The CDR3 nucleotides are TGTGCCAGCAGTTACGGGGACTCTGGGGCCAACGTCCTGACTTTC. Its protein is CASSYGDSGANVLTF.

On this clonotype itself: This may be a read error, as it is one base from a much larger clone. The genes are TRBV15 and TRBJ2-7; D may match TRBD1 or TRBD2 (5 bases each). CDR1 is LNHNV, CDR2 YYDKDF, per germline (reference sequence). The CDR3 sequence is 14 residues long. The CDR3 sequence: CTTSRDRGAYEQYF. The CDR3 coding sequence is TGTACCACCAGCAGAGATAGGGGAGCCTACGAGCAGTACTTC.

The chain employs TRBV14 and TRBJ2-3; tentative D call: TRBD1 (5 bases). CDR3 size: 15 residues. CDR1 and CDR2 (germline): SGHDN, FVKESK. V lost 4 bases and J lost 2, with 13 bases in between. The CDR3 DNA sequence: TGTGCCAGCAGCCTCAGGGTCGGGTACACAGATACGCAGTATTTT. It is translated as CASSLRVGYTDTQYF.

Only a few counts were recorded for this clonotype. The CDR3 DNA is TGCGCCAGCAGCTTGGCCAGGGGGGTCAGGAACGAGCAGTACTTC. Its translation is CASSLARGVRNEQYF. J is TRBJ2-7 and V is TRBV5-1; a possible D gene is TRBD1 (7 bases). Trimming took off 0 bases at V and 5 bases at J, with 15 bases between the two ends. Germline values: CDR1 SGHRS, CDR2 YFSETQ. The CDR3 has 15 amino acids.